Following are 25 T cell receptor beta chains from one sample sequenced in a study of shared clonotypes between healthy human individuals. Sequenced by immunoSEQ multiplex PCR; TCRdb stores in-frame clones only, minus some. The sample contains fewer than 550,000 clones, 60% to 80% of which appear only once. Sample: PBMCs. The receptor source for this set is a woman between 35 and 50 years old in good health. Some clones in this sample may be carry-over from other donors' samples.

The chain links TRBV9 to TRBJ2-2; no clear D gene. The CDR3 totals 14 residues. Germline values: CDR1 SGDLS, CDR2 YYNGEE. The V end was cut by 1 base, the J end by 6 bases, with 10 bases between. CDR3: CASSVRVAAGELFF. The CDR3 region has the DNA TGTGCCAGCAGCGTAAGAGTGGCGGCCGGGGAGCTGTTTTTT. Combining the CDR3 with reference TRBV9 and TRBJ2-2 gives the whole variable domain DSGVTQTPKHLITATGQRVTLRCSPRSGDLSVYWYQQSLDQGLQFLIQYYNGEERAKGNILERFSAQQFPDLHSELNLSSLELGDSALYFCASSVRVAAGELFFGEGSRLTVL.

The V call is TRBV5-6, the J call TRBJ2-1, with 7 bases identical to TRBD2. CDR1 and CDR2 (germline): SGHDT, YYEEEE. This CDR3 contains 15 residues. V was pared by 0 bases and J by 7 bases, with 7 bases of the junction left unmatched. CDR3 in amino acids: CASSLGFGTMNEQFF. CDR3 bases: TGTGCCAGCAGCTTGGGGTTCGGGACTATGAATGAGCAGTTCTTC.

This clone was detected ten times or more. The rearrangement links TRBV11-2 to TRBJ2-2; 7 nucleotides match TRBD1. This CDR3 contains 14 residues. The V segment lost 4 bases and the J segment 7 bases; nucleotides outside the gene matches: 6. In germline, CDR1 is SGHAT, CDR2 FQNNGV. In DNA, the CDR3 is TGTGCCAGCAGCTCCGGGACAGCGCGCGGGGAGCTGTTTTTT. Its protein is CASSSGTARGELFF. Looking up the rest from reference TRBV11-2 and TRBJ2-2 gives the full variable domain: EAGVAQSPRYKIIEKRQSVAFWCNPISGHATLYWYQQILGQGPKLLIQFQNNGVVDDSQLPKDRFSAERLKGVDSTLKIQPAKLEDSAVYLCASSSGTARGELFFGEGSRLTVL.

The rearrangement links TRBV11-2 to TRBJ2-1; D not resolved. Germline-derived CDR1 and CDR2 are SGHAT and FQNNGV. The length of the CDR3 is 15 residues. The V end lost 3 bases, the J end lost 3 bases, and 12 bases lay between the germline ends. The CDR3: CASSFGGKIYNEQFF. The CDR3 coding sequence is TGTGCCAGCAGCTTCGGTGGTAAAATCTACAATGAGCAGTTCTTC.

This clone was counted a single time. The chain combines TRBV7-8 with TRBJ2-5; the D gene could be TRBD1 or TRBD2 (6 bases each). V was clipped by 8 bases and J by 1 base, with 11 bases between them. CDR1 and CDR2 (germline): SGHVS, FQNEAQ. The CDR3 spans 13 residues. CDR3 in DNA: TGTGCCAGCGGAAGGGGGGTCCAAGAGACCCAGTACTTC. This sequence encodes CASGRGVQETQYF.

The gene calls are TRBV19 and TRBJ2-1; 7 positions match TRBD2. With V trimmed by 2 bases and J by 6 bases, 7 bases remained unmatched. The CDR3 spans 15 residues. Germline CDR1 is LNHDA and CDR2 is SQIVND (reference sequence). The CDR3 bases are TGTGCCAGTAGTATACTAGCGGTGAGCTCCAATGAGCAGTTCTTC. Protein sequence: CASSILAVSSNEQFF.

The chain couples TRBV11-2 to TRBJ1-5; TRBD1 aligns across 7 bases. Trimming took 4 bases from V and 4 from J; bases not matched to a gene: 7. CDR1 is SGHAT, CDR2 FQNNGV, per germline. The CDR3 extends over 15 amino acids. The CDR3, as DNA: TGTGCCAGCAGCTCAGGGAGGGGGCCAAATCAGCCCCAGCATTTT. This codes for CASSSGRGPNQPQHF.

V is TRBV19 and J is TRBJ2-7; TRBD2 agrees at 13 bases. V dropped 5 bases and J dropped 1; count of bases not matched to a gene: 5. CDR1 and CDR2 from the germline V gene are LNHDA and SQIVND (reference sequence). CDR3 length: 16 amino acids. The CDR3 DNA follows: TGTGCCAGTAGTGCGCAGACTAGCGGGGGGTCCTACGAGCAGTACTTC. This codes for CASSAQTSGGSYEQYF.

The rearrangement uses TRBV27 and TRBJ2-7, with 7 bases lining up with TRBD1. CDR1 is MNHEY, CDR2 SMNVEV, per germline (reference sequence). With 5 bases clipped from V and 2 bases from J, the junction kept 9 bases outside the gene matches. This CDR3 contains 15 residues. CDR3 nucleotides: TGTGCCAGCAGTCCGGGTTGGGGACAGACCTACGAGCAGTACTTC. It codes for CASSPGWGQTYEQYF.

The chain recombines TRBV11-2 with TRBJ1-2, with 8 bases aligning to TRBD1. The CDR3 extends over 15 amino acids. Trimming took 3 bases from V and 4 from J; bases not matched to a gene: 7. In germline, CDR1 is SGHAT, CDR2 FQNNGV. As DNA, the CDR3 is TGTGCCAGCAGCTTGGCAGGGGGCAGCAGCTATGGCTACACCTTC. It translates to CASSLAGGSSYGYTF.

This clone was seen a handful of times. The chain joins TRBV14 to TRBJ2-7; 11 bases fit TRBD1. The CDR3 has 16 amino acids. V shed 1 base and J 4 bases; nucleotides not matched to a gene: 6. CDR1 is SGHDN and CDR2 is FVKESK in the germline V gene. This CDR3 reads CASSQGFGTGGYEQYF. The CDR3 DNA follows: TGTGCCAGCAGCCAAGGGTTCGGGACAGGGGGTTACGAGCAGTACTTC.

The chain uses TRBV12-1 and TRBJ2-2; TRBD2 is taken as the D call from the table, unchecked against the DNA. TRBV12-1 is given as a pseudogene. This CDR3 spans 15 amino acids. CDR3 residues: CASGLAGGLGGELFF. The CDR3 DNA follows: TGTGCCAGCGGCCTAGCGGGAGGGCTTGGCGGGGAGCTGTTTTTT.

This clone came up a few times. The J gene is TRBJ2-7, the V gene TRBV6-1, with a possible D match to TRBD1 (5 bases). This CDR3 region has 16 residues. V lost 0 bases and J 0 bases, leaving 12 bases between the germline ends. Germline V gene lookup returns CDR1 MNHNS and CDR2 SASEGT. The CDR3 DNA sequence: TGTGCCAGCAGTGAAGCGCTTTTAGACAGCTCCTACGAGCAGTACTTC. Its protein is CASSEALLDSSYEQYF.

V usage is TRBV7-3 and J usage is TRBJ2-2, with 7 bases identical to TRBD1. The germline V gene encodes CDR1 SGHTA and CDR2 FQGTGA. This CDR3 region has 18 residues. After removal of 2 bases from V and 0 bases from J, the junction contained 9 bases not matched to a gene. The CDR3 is CASSLRGGAYSNTGELFF. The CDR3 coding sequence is TGTGCCAGCAGCTTACGAGGGGGCGCCTACTCGAACACCGGGGAGCTGTTTTTT. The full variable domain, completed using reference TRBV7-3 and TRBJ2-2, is GAGVSQTPSNKVTEKGKYVELRCDPISGHTALYWYRQSLGQGPEFLIYFQGTGAADDSGLPNDRFFAVRPEGSVSTLKIQRTERGDSAVYLCASSLRGGAYSNTGELFFGEGSRLTVL.

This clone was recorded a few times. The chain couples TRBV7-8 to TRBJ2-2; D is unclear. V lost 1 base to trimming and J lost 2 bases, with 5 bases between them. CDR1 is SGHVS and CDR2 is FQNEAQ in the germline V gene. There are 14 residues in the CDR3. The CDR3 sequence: CASSLVGNTGELFF. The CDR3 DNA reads TGTGCCAGCAGCTTAGTCGGCAACACCGGGGAGCTGTTTTTT.

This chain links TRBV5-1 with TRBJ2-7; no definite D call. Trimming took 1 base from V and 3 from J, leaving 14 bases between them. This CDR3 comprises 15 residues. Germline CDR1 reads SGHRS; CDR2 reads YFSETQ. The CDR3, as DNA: TGCGCCAGCAGCTTGTATCGGCACGAGAGCTACGAGCAGTACTTC. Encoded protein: CASSLYRHESYEQYF.

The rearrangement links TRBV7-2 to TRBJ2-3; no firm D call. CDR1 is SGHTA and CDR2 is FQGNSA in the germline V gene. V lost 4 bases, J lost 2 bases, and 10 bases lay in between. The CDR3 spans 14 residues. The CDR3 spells CASSSQLDTDTQYF. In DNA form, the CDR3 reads TGTGCCAGCAGCTCTCAGCTGGACACAGATACGCAGTATTTT.

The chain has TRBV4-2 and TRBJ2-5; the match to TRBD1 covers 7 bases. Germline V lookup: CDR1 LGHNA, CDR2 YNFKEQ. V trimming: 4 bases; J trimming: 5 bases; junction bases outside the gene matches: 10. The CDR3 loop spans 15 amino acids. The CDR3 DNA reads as TGTGCCAGCAGCCCAACCTCTACAGGGGTGGAGACCCAGTACTTC. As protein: CASSPTSTGVETQYF.

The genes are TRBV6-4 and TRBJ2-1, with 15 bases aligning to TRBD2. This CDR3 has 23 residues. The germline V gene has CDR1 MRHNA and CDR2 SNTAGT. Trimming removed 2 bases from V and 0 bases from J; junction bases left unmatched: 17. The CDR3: CASSDRGLQVGTSGRISYNEQFF. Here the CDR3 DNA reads TGTGCCAGCAGTGACAGGGGCCTTCAGGTAGGGACTAGCGGGAGGATCTCCTACAATGAGCAGTTCTTC.

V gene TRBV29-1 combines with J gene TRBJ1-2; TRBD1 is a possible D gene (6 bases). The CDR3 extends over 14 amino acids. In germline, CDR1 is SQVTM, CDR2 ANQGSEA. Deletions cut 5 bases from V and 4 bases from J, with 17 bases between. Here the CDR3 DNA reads TGCAGCGTTCGGCGGGACACGTCGGGCTATGGCTACACCTTC. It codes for CSVRRDTSGYGYTF. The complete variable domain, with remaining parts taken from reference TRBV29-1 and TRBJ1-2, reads SAVISQKPSRDICQRGTSLTIQCQVDSQVTMMFWYRQQPGQSLTLIATANQGSEATYESGFVIDKFPISRPNLTFSTLTVSNMSPEDSSIYLCSVRRDTSGYGYTFGSGTRLTVV.

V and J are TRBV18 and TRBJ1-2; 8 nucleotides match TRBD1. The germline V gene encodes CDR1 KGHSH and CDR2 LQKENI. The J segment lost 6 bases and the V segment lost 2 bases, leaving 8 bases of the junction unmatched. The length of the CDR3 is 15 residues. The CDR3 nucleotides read TGTGCCAGCTCACCAACCCCGGACAGGGACCATGGCTACACCTTC. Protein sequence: CASSPTPDRDHGYTF.

The CDR3 sequence: CASSLNGNTIYF. The CDR3 DNA reads as TGTGCCAGTAGTCTCAACGGAAACACCATATATTTT. The rearrangement links TRBV19 to TRBJ1-3; D unclear. The V gene lost 5 bases and the J gene lost 4 bases, with 6 bases spanning the gap. CDR1 is LNHDA and CDR2 is SQIVND in the germline V gene (reference sequence). The CDR3 runs to 12 residues.

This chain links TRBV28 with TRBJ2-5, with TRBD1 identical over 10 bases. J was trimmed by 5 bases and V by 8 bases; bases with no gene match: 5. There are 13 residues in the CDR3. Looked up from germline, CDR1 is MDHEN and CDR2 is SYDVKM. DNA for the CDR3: TGTGCCAGCCGGGGGACAGGGGAGGAGACCCAGTACTTC. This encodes CASRGTGEETQYF.

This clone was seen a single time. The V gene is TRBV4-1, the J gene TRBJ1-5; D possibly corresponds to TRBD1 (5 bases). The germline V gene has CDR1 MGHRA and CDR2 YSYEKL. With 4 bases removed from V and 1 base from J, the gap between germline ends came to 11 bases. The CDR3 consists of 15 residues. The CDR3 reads CASSPRGGSNQPQHF. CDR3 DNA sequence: TGCGCCAGCAGCCCAAGGGGAGGCAGCAATCAGCCCCAGCATTTT.

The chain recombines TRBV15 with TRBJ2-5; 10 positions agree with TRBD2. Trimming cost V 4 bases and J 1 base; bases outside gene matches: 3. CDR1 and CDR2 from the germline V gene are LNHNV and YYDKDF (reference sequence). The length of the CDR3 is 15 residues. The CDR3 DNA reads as TGTGCCACCAGCACGACTAGCGGGCCCCAAGAGACCCAGTACTTC. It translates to CATSTTSGPQETQYF.